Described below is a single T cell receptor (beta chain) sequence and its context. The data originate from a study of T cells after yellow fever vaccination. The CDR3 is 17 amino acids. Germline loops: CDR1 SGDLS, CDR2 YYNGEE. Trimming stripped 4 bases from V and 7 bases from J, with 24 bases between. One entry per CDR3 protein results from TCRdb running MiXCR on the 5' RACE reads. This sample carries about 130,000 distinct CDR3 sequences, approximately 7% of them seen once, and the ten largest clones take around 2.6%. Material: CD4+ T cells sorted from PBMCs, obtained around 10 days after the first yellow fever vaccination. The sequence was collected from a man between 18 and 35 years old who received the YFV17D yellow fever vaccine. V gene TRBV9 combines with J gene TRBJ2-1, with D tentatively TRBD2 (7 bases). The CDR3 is CASSLEPSGGRGNEQFF. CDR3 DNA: TGTGCCAGCAGCCTCGAACCCTCGGGGGGCCGTGGAAATGAGCAGTTCTTC.